A selection of T cell receptor beta chains follows, all from one sample in a study of control samples from healthy donors and cancer patients. The method was immunoSEQ multiplex PCR; TCRdb's version includes in-frame clones alone and lacks a portion of them. The data contain roughly 120,000 clones, approximately 90% of them singletons. Sequenced sample: blood. These receptors were obtained from a man aged 40-49 years in good health. CDR3s include the opening cysteine and the closing phenylalanine or tryptophan. Fields, in order: clone size, J gene, V gene, D gene, CDR3 protein, CDR3 DNA. A D gene is named only where the DNA matches it firmly. Not all rows give a size; the values are once, few, many and, for expanded clones, a class.

clone_size: NA; j_call: TRBJ2-7; v_call: TRBV20-1; d_call: NA; cdr3_aa: CSAGQYEQYF; cdr3_nt: TGCAGTGCTGGACAGTACGAGCAGTACTTC
clone_size: NA; j_call: TRBJ2-7; v_call: TRBV5-1; d_call: NA; cdr3_aa: CASSLDGPTSGEQYF; cdr3_nt: TGCGCCAGCAGCTTGGACGGTCCGACCTCGGGGGAGCAGTACTTC
clone_size: many; j_call: TRBJ1-2; v_call: TRBV28; d_call: NA; cdr3_aa: CASSLLQGGYTF; cdr3_nt: TGTGCCAGCAGTTTATTGCAGGGAGGCTACACCTTC
clone_size: NA; j_call: TRBJ1-4; v_call: TRBV29-1; d_call: TRBD1; cdr3_aa: CSATSGTDPEKLFF; cdr3_nt: TGCAGCGCTACCTCCGGGACAGACCCTGAAAAACTGTTTTTT
clone_size: NA; j_call: TRBJ1-2; v_call: TRBV7-2; d_call: TRBD1; cdr3_aa: CASSPQFGSQGGRGGYTF; cdr3_nt: TGTGCCAGCAGCCCTCAATTTGGCTCACAGGGGGGCCGTGGAGGCTACACCTTC
clone_size: NA; j_call: TRBJ1-4; v_call: TRBV3-1/TRBV3-2; d_call: NA; cdr3_aa: CASSQDFRANEKLFF; cdr3_nt: TGTGCCAGCAGCCAAGATTTCAGGGCCAATGAAAAACTGTTTTTT
clone_size: NA; j_call: TRBJ1-6; v_call: TRBV6-2/TRBV6-3; d_call: NA; cdr3_aa: CASSYSGISPLHF; cdr3_nt: TGTGCCAGCAGTTACTCGGGGATTTCACCCCTCCACTTT
clone_size: NA; j_call: TRBJ2-7; v_call: TRBV14; d_call: NA; cdr3_aa: CASSSGPRSSYEQYF; cdr3_nt: TGTGCCAGCAGCTCCGGACCGAGAAGCTCCTACGAGCAGTACTTC
clone_size: few; j_call: TRBJ1-4; v_call: TRBV7-9; d_call: TRBD1; cdr3_aa: CASSHWDRAEKLFF; cdr3_nt: TGTGCCAGCAGCCACTGGGACAGGGCTGAAAAACTGTTTTTT
clone_size: NA; j_call: TRBJ1-3; v_call: TRBV24-1; d_call: TRBD1; cdr3_aa: CATSDGRTGRNTIYF; cdr3_nt: TGTGCCACCAGTGATGGTCGGACAGGGAGGAACACCATATATTTT
clone_size: NA; j_call: TRBJ2-7; v_call: TRBV29-1; d_call: NA; cdr3_aa: CSVRLDYEQYF; cdr3_nt: TGCAGCGTAAGGTTAGATTACGAGCAGTACTTC